The 12 T cell receptor beta chains below were found in one sample sequenced in a study of T cells in Graves' hyperthyroidism and ophthalmopathy. Amplification yielded TCR beta CDR3 regions, with RNA transcripts as the source. RT-PCR in the first round (using the HTBI primer set) targeted the TCR CDR3. One entry per CDR3 protein results from TCRdb running MiXCR on the multiplex PCR reads. The sample contains fewer than 350,000 distinct CDR3 sequences, 12% to 15% of which appear only once. The sequencing input was blood. Receptor source: a woman aged 50 to 65 with Graves' hyperthyroidism that later progressed to Graves' ophthalmopathy.

Many counts were recorded for this clonotype. The V and J genes are TRBV28 and TRBJ1-2; 8 bases fit TRBD1. The V gene end was trimmed by 2 bases and the J gene end by 4 bases; junction bases not matched to a gene: 3. The CDR3 totals 14 residues. Germline CDR1 and CDR2: MDHEN and SYDVKM. The CDR3 region is CASSLGTGVYGYTF. The CDR3 region has the DNA TGTGCCAGCAGTTTAGGGACAGGAGTCTATGGCTACACCTTC.

This clonotype came up many times. V is TRBV12-3 or TRBV12-4 and J is TRBJ2-1; 8 nucleotides agree with TRBD2. The CDR3 covers 16 residues. Trimming cost V 6 bases and J 3 bases; bases outside gene matches: 10. The CDR3 here is CASSLVAGSRYNEQFF. CDR3 coding DNA: TGTGCCAGCAGCCTAGTAGCGGGATCTCGCTACAATGAGCAGTTCTTC.

There are many counts of this clonotype. The V call is TRBV18, the J call TRBJ1-1; D gene ambiguous. Germline CDR1 KGHSH, CDR2 LQKENI. The CDR3 is made up of 11 amino acids. The V and J ends lost 1 base and 5 bases respectively, with 2 bases between them. This CDR3 reads CASSPLTEAFF. The CDR3 DNA is TGTGCCAGCTCACCACTAACTGAAGCTTTCTTT.

This clonotype was seen ten or more times. The rearrangement links TRBV5-1 to TRBJ2-7, with D maybe TRBD1 (5 bases). The V gene lost 2 bases and the J gene lost 5 bases, with 14 bases spanning the gap. CDR3 length: 14 residues. CDR1 is SGHRS, CDR2 YFSETQ, per germline. DNA of the CDR3: TGCGCCAGCAGCTTCAGCCAGGGTAACAACGAGCAGTACTTC. Amino acids: CASSFSQGNNEQYF.

About this clonotype itself: A much larger clone differs from this one at a single base, so this may be a read error. This chain connects TRBV5-1 to TRBJ1-1, with a tentative D call TRBD1 (6 bases). The V gene's germline CDR1 is SGHRS and CDR2 YFSETQ. The CDR3 totals 14 residues. V gave up 2 bases and J gave up 6 bases, with 14 bases separating them. The CDR3 sequence: CASSFGGLRAEAFF. The CDR3 nucleotides are TGCGCCAGCAGCTTCGGGGGGCTCAGGGCTGAAGCTTTCTTT.

There are a few counts of this clonotype. A much bigger clone sits one base away, suggesting this may be a read error. This chain links TRBV28 with TRBJ2-6, with 7 bases identical to TRBD2. V was clipped by 8 bases and J by 4 bases; unmatched bases: 14. CDR1 and CDR2 (germline): MDHEN, SYDVKM. CDR3 length: 17 amino acids. CDR3 coding DNA: TGTGCCAGCTGTTATGGTAGCGGGCGTGTGGGGGCCAACGTCCTGACTTTC. Its protein is CASCYGSGRVGANVLTF.

This clonotype has ten or more counts. The gene calls are TRBV10-2 and TRBJ1-1, with TRBD1 matching 9 bases. Trimming cost V 9 bases and J 5 bases; bases outside gene matches: 7. CDR1 WSHSY and CDR2 SAAADI come from the germline V gene. The CDR3 totals 13 residues. CDR3 region: CASAGTGRTEAFF. DNA of the CDR3: TGCGCCAGTGCCGGGACAGGGAGGACTGAAGCTTTCTTT.

This clonotype has only a few counts. V gene TRBV7-9 combines with J gene TRBJ2-7; TRBD2 agrees at 10 bases. V was pared by 2 bases and J by 3 bases, with 4 bases of the junction left unmatched. CDR1 SEHNR and CDR2 FQNEAQ come from the germline V gene (reference sequence). There are 15 residues in the CDR3. Here the CDR3 DNA reads TGTGCCAGCAGCTTAATGCGACTAGCGGGCTACGAGCAGTACTTC. Protein sequence: CASSLMRLAGYEQYF.

This clonotype was seen at least ten times. The V gene is TRBV2, the J gene TRBJ2-1; unclear D gene. From germline, CDR1 is SNHLY and CDR2 FYNNEI. The CDR3 is made up of 13 amino acids. Trimming cost V 7 bases and J 5 bases, with 12 bases left between them. DNA for the CDR3: TGTGCCAGCATCCAGCGACCTAACAATGAGCAGTTCTTC. This encodes CASIQRPNNEQFF.

This clonotype has a count of ten or more. The V gene is TRBV5-1, the J gene TRBJ1-2, with D possibly being TRBD1 (5 bases). The CDR3 length is 18 residues. Germline lookup yields CDR1 SGHRS and CDR2 YFSETQ. V was trimmed by 0 bases and J by 0 bases, leaving 18 bases between them. The CDR3 region has the DNA TGCGCCAGCAGCTTGGTTGGGGGGGACGTCGGGGCTAACTATGGCTACACCTTC. This sequence encodes CASSLVGGDVGANYGYTF.

This clonotype occurred many times. The chain couples TRBV20-1 to TRBJ2-3; TRBD2 agrees at 9 bases. The CDR3 consists of 15 residues. Trimming at V came to 7 bases and at J to 2 bases, leaving 10 bases not matched to a gene. Germline lookup yields CDR1 DFQATT and CDR2 SNEGSKA (reference sequence). The CDR3 spells CSGARASGITDTQYF. The DNA for the CDR3 is TGCAGTGGGGCGAGGGCTAGCGGGATCACAGATACGCAGTATTTT.

This clonotype occurred many times. The chain employs TRBV3-1 and TRBJ2-7; the match to TRBD1 covers 8 bases. This CDR3 is 13 amino acids long. V shed 1 base, J shed 6 bases, and the junction held 2 bases outside the gene matches. Germline V lookup: CDR1 LGHDT, CDR2 YNNKEL (reference sequence). In DNA, the CDR3 is TGTGCCAGCAGCCAAGTAACAGGGGGCGAGCAGTACTTC. Translating it yields CASSQVTGGEQYF.